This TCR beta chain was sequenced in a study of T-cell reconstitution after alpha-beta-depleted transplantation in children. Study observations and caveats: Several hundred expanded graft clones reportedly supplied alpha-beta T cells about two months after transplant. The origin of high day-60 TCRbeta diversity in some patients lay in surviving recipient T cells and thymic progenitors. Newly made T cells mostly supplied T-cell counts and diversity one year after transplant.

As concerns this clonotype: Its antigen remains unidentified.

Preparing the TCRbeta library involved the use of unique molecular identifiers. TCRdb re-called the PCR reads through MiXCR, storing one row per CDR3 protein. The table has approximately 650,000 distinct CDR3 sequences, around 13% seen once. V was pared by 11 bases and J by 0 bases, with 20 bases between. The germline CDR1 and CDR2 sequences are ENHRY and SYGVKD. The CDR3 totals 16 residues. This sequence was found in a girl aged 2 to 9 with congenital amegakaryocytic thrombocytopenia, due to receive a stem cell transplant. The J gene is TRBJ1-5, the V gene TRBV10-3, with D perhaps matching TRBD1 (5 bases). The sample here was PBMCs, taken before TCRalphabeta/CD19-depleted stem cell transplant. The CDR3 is CASKGSGTFSNQPQHF. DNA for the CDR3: TGTGCCTCAAAAGGTTCAGGGACCTTTAGCAATCAGCCCCAGCATTTT.